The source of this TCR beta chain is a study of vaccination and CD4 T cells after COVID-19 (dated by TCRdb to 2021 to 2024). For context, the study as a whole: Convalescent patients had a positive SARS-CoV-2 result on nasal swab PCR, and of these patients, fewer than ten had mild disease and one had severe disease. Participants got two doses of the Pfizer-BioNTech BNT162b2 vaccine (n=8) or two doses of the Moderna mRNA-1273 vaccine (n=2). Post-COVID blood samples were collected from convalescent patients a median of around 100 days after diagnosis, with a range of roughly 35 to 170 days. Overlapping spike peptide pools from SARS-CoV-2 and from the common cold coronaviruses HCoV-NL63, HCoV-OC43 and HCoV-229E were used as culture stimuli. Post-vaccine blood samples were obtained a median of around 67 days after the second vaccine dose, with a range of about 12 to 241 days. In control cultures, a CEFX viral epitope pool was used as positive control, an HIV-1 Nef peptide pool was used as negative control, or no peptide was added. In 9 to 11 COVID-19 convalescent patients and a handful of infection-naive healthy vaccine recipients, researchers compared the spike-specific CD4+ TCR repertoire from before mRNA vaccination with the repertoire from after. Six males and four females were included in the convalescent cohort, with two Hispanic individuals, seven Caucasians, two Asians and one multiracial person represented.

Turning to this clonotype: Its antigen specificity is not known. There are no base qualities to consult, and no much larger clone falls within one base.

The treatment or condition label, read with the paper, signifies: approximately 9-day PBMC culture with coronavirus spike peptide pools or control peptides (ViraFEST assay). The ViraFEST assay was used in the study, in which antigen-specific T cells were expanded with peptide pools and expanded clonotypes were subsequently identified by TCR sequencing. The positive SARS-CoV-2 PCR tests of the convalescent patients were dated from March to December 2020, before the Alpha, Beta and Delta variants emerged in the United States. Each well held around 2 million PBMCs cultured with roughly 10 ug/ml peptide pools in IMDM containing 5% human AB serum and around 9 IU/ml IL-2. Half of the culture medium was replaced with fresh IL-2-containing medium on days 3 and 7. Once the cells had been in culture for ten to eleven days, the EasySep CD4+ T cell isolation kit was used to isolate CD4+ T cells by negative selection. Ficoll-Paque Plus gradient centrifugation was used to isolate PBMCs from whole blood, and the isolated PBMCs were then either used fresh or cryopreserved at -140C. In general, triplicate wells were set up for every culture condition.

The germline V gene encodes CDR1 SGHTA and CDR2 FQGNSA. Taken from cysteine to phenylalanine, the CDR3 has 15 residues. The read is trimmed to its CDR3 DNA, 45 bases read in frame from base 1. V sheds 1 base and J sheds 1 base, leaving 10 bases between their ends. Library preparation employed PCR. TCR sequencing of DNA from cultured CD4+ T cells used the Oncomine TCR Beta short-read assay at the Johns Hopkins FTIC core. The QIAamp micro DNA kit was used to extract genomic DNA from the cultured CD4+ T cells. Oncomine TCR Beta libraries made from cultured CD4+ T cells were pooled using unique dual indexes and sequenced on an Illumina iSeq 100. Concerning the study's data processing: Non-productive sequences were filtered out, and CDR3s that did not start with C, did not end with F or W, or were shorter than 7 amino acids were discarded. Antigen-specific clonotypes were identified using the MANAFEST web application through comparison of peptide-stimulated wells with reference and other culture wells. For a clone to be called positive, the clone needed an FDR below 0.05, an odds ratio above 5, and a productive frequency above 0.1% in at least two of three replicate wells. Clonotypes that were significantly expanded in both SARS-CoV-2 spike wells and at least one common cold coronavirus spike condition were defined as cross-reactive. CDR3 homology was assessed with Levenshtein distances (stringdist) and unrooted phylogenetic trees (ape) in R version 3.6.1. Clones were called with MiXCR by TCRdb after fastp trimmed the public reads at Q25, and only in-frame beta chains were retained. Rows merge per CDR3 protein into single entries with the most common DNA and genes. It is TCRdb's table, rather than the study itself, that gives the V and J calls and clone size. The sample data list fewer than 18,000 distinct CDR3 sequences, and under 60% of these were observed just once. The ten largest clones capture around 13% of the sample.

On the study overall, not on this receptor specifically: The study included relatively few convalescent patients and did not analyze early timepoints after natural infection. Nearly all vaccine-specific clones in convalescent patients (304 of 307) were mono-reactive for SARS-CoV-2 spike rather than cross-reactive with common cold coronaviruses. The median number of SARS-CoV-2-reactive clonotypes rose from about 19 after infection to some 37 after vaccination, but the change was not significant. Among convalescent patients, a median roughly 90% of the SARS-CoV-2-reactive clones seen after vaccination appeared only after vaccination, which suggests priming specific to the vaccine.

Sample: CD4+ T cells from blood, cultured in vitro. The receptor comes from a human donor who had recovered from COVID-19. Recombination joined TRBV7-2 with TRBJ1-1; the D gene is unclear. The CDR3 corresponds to CASSLGRISNTEAFF. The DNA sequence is TGTGCCAGCAGCTTAGGCAGGATTTCGAACACTGAAGCTTTCTTT.